This TCR beta chain stems from a study of Ad26.COV2.S vaccination and SARS-CoV-2 variants. Whole-study results and caveats: The analyses of TCR breadth and depth may have understated the size of total T cell responses. Similar non-spike TCR breadth was seen in vaccine and placebo recipients.

As to treatment: about 20 received Ad26.COV2.S at low or high dose, single or two shots; roughly 5 received placebo; per-sample allocation not given. Day 63 after the first injection of vaccine or placebo was the sampling time. An Ad26 vector expressing Wuhan-strain SARS-CoV-2 spike served as the vaccine. Assay: immunoSEQ multiplex PCR; the TCRdb copy retains only in-frame clones and omits some. The sample holds more than 300,000 clones, 85% seen once. With 4 bases clipped from V and 9 bases from J, the junction kept 11 bases outside the gene matches. The germline V gene has CDR1 SGHDT and CDR2 YYEEEE. This CDR3 has 16 amino acids. As regards this clone: As yet, its antigen is unknown.

The source was peripheral blood, collected in a trial of Ad26.COV2.S vaccine versus placebo. The sequence derives from a person between 18 and 65 years old who received the Ad26.COV2.S COVID-19 vaccine or a placebo. The genes are TRBV5-6 and TRBJ1-6; 9 nucleotides match TRBD1. CDR3 sequence: CASSTGTGTGSSPLHF. The CDR3, as DNA: TGTGCCAGCAGCACCGGCACCGGGACAGGGAGTTCACCCCTCCACTTT.